Presented here are 30 T cell receptor beta chains from one specimen sequenced in a study of blood T cell repertoires in COVID-19. Profiled with immunoSEQ multiplex PCR; TCRdb holds only in-frame clones, not every one. The sample has fewer than 500,000 clones, approximately 90% seen once. The source material was peripheral blood. The origin of the receptors is a woman in her 30s with active or convalescent COVID-19.

V is TRBV29-1 and J is TRBJ1-2, with TRBD1 as a possible D gene (6 bases). With 0 bases removed from V and 2 bases from J, the gap between germline ends came to 10 bases. CDR1 SQVTM and CDR2 ANQGSEA come from the germline V gene. The CDR3 covers 14 residues. The CDR3 spells CSVEDNRDNYGYTF. CDR3 bases: TGCAGCGTTGAAGATAACAGGGACAACTATGGCTACACCTTC.

The genes are TRBV6-5 and TRBJ1-5; D may be TRBD1 (6 bases). Trimming stripped 5 bases from V and 6 bases from J, with 14 bases between. CDR3 length: 14 residues. Germline CDR1 MNHEY, CDR2 SVGAGI. DNA for the CDR3: TGTGCCAGCAGTACCGAAACAGGGTTTCAGCCCCAGCATTTT. This translates into CASSTETGFQPQHF.

CDR3 residues: CASSPDRYQNEKLFF. The CDR3 bases are TGTGCCAGCAGCCCAGACAGGTATCAAAATGAAAAACTGTTTTTT. The chain joins TRBV9 to TRBJ1-4; TRBD1 might be the D (6 bases). The V end was cut by 4 bases, the J end by 5 bases, with 15 bases between. The CDR3 totals 15 residues. The V gene's germline CDR1 is SGDLS and CDR2 YYNGEE.

The rearrangement joins TRBV7-9 to TRBJ2-2; TRBD2 aligns across 8 bases. The germline V gene encodes CDR1 SEHNR and CDR2 FQNEAQ (reference sequence). The V and J ends lost 3 bases and 6 bases, in that order; junction bases with no gene match: 6. The CDR3 length is 15 residues. The CDR3 coding sequence is TGTGCCAGCAGCTTTGCGGGGGGCGGCGCCGGGGAGCTGTTTTTT. Its protein product is CASSFAGGGAGELFF.

The chain joins TRBV5-6 to TRBJ2-7; D might be TRBD1 (6 bases). Trimming cost V 6 bases and J 4 bases, with 14 bases left between them. Germline V gene lookup returns CDR1 SGHDT and CDR2 YYEEEE. The length of the CDR3 is 13 residues. The CDR3: CASTFERGYEQYF. DNA for the CDR3: TGTGCCAGCACTTTCGAGAGGGGGTACGAGCAGTACTTC. Full variable domain (remainder filled in from reference TRBV5-6 and TRBJ2-7): DAGVTQSPTHLIKTRGQQVTLRCSPKSGHDTVSWYQQALGQGPQFIFQYYEEEERQRGNFPDRFSGHQFPNYSSELNVNALLLGDSALYLCASTFERGYEQYFGPGTRLTVT.

The chain uses TRBV10-3 and TRBJ1-1; D may be TRBD1 (6 bases). Trimming shortened V by 0 bases and J by 8 bases, and 10 bases separated the two germline ends. Germline lookup yields CDR1 ENHRY and CDR2 SYGVKD. CDR3 length: 13 residues. CDR3 region: CAISESGGQEAFF. CDR3 bases: TGTGCCATCAGTGAGTCGGGTGGACAGGAAGCTTTCTTT.

On this clone: The same CDR3 is also encoded by other DNA sequences in this sample. The gene calls are TRBV20-1 and TRBJ1-2; a possible D gene is TRBD1 (5 bases). The germline V gene encodes CDR1 DFQATT and CDR2 SNEGSKA (reference sequence). This CDR3 comprises 12 residues. Trimming shortened V by 3 bases and J by 4 bases, and 9 bases separated the two germline ends. The CDR3 loop reads CSASQGSYGYTF. The DNA of the CDR3 is TGCAGTGCTAGTCAGGGAAGCTATGGCTACACCTTC.

The V and J genes are TRBV5-1 and TRBJ2-3; 11 nucleotides agree with TRBD2. CDR3 length: 17 amino acids. V shed 0 bases and J 5 bases; nucleotides not matched to a gene: 8. Germline-derived CDR1 and CDR2 are SGHRS and YFSETQ. CDR3 nucleotides: TGCGCCAGCAGCTTGGCCCTAGCGGGGGGTTGGGGAGATACGCAGTATTTT. It encodes CASSLALAGGWGDTQYF.

The CDR3 DNA follows: TGCAGCGTTGAATTGGGACAGGGTTTCGATGAGCAGTTCTTC. It is translated as CSVELGQGFDEQFF. The rearrangement links TRBV29-1 to TRBJ2-1; 9 positions match TRBD1. The V segment lost 2 bases and the J segment 8 bases; nucleotides outside the gene matches: 7. The CDR3 consists of 14 residues. Germline lookup yields CDR1 SQVTM and CDR2 ANQGSEA.

V usage is TRBV5-1 and J usage is TRBJ2-5; 7 nucleotides align to TRBD2. V was pared by 0 bases and J by 5 bases, with 7 bases of the junction left unmatched. This CDR3 spans 15 amino acids. CDR1 and CDR2 from the germline V gene are SGHRS and YFSETQ. As DNA, the CDR3 is TGCGCCAGCAGCTTGGGACTAGCCGACGATGAGACCCAGTACTTC. It specifies CASSLGLADDETQYF.

The V gene is TRBV5-1, the J gene TRBJ2-5, with TRBD2 matching 13 bases. The CDR3 consists of 16 residues. CDR1 SGHRS and CDR2 YFSETQ come from the germline V gene. Unmatched junction bases numbered 6, after V lost 4 bases and J lost 3 bases. CDR3 sequence reads: CASSPRTSGSKETQYF. The CDR3 bases are TGCGCCAGCAGCCCCAGGACTAGCGGGAGTAAAGAGACCCAGTACTTC.

The J gene is TRBJ2-7, the V gene TRBV3-1 (or the pseudogene TRBV3-2); TRBD2 matches at 9 bases. CDR3 size: 14 residues. Germline trimming cut 0 bases from V and 4 bases from J; bases unmatched to any gene: 1. Germline V gives CDR1 LGHDT, CDR2 YNNKEL (reference sequence). The DNA of the CDR3 is TGTGCCAGCAGCCAAGATCTAGCGGGATACGAGCAGTACTTC. This encodes CASSQDLAGYEQYF.

The chain combines TRBV2 with TRBJ2-1; 11 nucleotides align to TRBD2. CDR3 size: 16 residues. The J segment lost 6 bases and the V segment lost 3 bases, leaving 7 bases of the junction unmatched. The V gene's germline CDR1 is SNHLY and CDR2 FYNNEI. The CDR3 sequence is CASSESFSGGANEQFF. CDR3 sequence (DNA): TGTGCCAGCAGTGAGTCTTTTAGCGGGGGGGCCAATGAGCAGTTCTTC.

The genes are TRBV21-1 and TRBJ1-4. TRBV21-1 counts as a pseudogene. The CDR3 loop spans 14 amino acids. This CDR3 is CASGGVGQNEKLFF. The CDR3 DNA follows: TGTGCCAGCGGAGGGGTCGGGCAGAATGAAAAACTGTTTTTT.

The chain combines TRBV4-2 with TRBJ2-2; D perhaps matches TRBD2 (7 bases). V lost 3 bases and J lost 7, with 12 bases in between. Germline V gene sequence: CDR1 LGHNA, CDR2 YNFKEQ. The length of the CDR3 is 14 residues. CDR3 coding DNA: TGTGCCAGCAGCCAGGACAGCGGGGACGGGGAGCTGTTTTTT. Its translation is CASSQDSGDGELFF.

This chain uses TRBV9 with TRBJ1-2; 11 bases agree with TRBD1. V lost 3 bases and J lost 3; bases outside the gene matches: 4. Germline V gene data show CDR1 as SGDLS and CDR2 as YYNGEE. This CDR3 comprises 15 residues. The CDR3 nucleotides are TGTGCCAGCAGCGAACCGGGACAGGGGGACTATGGCTACACCTTC. This sequence encodes CASSEPGQGDYGYTF.

This clone has only one observation. The chain is built from TRBV6-5 and TRBJ2-1; D possibly corresponds to TRBD2 (6 bases). CDR1 and CDR2 from the germline V gene are MNHEY and SVGAGI. The V end was cut by 0 bases, the J end by 7 bases, with 13 bases between. CDR3 length: 15 residues. CDR3: CASSYSTGVRNEQFF. CDR3 DNA: TGTGCCAGCAGTTACTCGACGGGAGTTCGGAATGAGCAGTTCTTC.

About this clone: The sample contains more than one DNA sequence encoding this CDR3. V and J are TRBV7-9 and TRBJ1-1; TRBD1 aligns across 7 bases. Germline loops: CDR1 SEHNR, CDR2 FQNEAQ (reference sequence). This CDR3 comprises 14 residues. The V segment lost 6 bases and the J segment 2 bases; nucleotides outside the gene matches: 6. CDR3 DNA: TGTGCCAGCAGTCGACAGGGTGGAAACACTGAAGCTTTCTTT. Amino acid sequence: CASSRQGGNTEAFF.

The V gene is TRBV25-1, the J gene TRBJ1-2, with D perhaps TRBD1 (6 bases). V was cut by 2 bases and J by 6 bases, with 19 bases left in between. The germline CDR1 and CDR2 sequences are MGHDK and SYGVNS. The CDR3 has 16 amino acids. The CDR3 DNA reads as TGTGCCAGCAGTGAACTCCGGGACACATGGATCGATGGCTACACCTTC. Its translation: CASSELRDTWIDGYTF.

This chain connects TRBV7-6 to TRBJ2-3, with D unresolved. The CDR3 is 13 amino acids. Looked up from germline, CDR1 is SGHVS and CDR2 is FNYEAQ. The V and J ends lost 1 base and 4 bases respectively, with 6 bases between them. The CDR3 sequence: CASSLGSADTQYF. CDR3 in DNA: TGTGCCAGCAGCTTAGGCAGCGCAGATACGCAGTATTTT.

The table lists this clone with a few counts. Other DNA sequences in this sample translate to the same CDR3. The chain employs TRBV18 and TRBJ2-7; the match to TRBD2 covers 11 bases. The J segment lost 2 bases and the V segment lost 2 bases, leaving 2 bases of the junction unmatched. This CDR3 spans 15 amino acids. Germline CDR1 and CDR2: KGHSH and LQKENI. CDR3 region: CASSPLAGGPYEQYF. DNA for the CDR3: TGTGCCAGCTCACCATTAGCGGGAGGGCCCTACGAGCAGTACTTC. The complete variable domain, with remaining parts taken from reference TRBV18 and TRBJ2-7, reads NAGVMQNPRHLVRRRGQEARLRCSPMKGHSHVYWYRQLPEEGLKFMVYLQKENIIDESGMPKERFSAEFPKEGPSILRIQQVVRGDSAAYFCASSPLAGGPYEQYFGPGTRLTVT.

The chain joins TRBV6-4 to TRBJ2-7; 11 bases align to TRBD1. The germline V gene encodes CDR1 MRHNA and CDR2 SNTAGT. The CDR3 covers 15 residues. Unmatched junction bases numbered 3, after V lost 3 bases and J lost 2 bases. Here the CDR3 DNA reads TGTGCCAGCAGTGAGGGGGGACAGGGGGCCTACGAGCAGTACTTC. Protein sequence: CASSEGGQGAYEQYF.

The V gene is TRBV9, the J gene TRBJ1-6; D is ambiguous. V lost 0 bases to trimming and J lost 6 bases, with 13 bases between them. Germline V gene data show CDR1 as SGDLS and CDR2 as YYNGEE. This CDR3 has 16 residues. CDR3: CASSVASEEVNSPLHF. As DNA, the CDR3 is TGTGCCAGCAGCGTAGCATCGGAGGAGGTTAATTCACCCCTCCACTTT.

The chain employs TRBV11-2 and TRBJ2-5; 8 bases map to TRBD2. V gave up 8 bases and J gave up 2 bases; unmatched junction bases: 7. This CDR3 comprises 14 residues. Germline V lookup: CDR1 SGHAT, CDR2 FQNNGV. CDR3 coding DNA: TGTGCCAGCTGCTCGGGAGGGGGGCAAGAGACCCAGTACTTC. Translated: CASCSGGGQETQYF.

The V gene is TRBV6-6, the J gene TRBJ2-1; 11 bases are shared with TRBD2. J was trimmed by 3 bases and V by 5 bases; bases with no gene match: 9. CDR1 and CDR2 (germline): MNHNY, SVGAGI (reference sequence). CDR3 length: 17 residues. CDR3 coding DNA: TGTGCCAGCAGTCTGCTAGCGGGAGGTTTTGTCTACAATGAGCAGTTCTTC. Translating it yields CASSLLAGGFVYNEQFF.

The chain joins TRBV5-6 to TRBJ2-1; 8 bases align to TRBD2. The CDR3 runs to 17 residues. The germline CDR1 and CDR2 sequences are SGHDT and YYEEEE. V was clipped by 1 base and J by 7 bases; unmatched bases: 13. CDR3 nucleotide sequence: TGTGCCAGCAGCTTGCCGTCAAGGAGCGGGAGTCATAATGAGCAGTTCTTC. As protein: CASSLPSRSGSHNEQFF.

This clone is a singleton in its sample. J is TRBJ1-1 and V is TRBV6-5; a possible D gene is TRBD1 (6 bases). CDR3 length equals 15 residues. Germline loops: CDR1 MNHEY, CDR2 SVGAGI. Deletions cut 3 bases from V and 2 bases from J, with 13 bases between. The CDR3 protein is CASSYSGGVNTEAFF. The CDR3, as DNA: TGTGCCAGCAGTTATTCGGGGGGCGTCAACACTGAAGCTTTCTTT.

The chain carries TRBV10-1 and TRBJ2-1, with TRBD2 matching over 7 bases. The V segment lost 6 bases and the J segment 7 bases; nucleotides outside the gene matches: 15. Germline V gives CDR1 WNHNN, CDR2 SYGVQD (reference sequence). The CDR3 has 16 amino acids. CDR3 region: CASSPQSGNSRNEQFF. The CDR3 DNA is TGCGCCAGCAGCCCACAAAGCGGGAACTCCCGAAATGAGCAGTTCTTC.

J is TRBJ1-4 and V is TRBV21-1; the table gives TRBD1 as D, unverified against the DNA. TRBV21-1 is a pseudogene. The CDR3 runs 15 residues. The CDR3 nucleotides read TGTGCCAGCAGCAAAGAAACAGGTCCAAATGAAAAACTGTTTTTT. The encoded protein is CASSKETGPNEKLFF.

This chain connects TRBV5-5 to TRBJ1-3; 8 nucleotides match TRBD1. The CDR3 contains 15 residues. J gave up 0 bases and V 4 bases, and 3 bases lay outside the gene matches. Germline loops: CDR1 SGHKS, CDR2 YYEKEE (reference sequence). DNA for the CDR3: TGTGCCAGCAGCAAGGGACAGGCCTCTGGAAACACCATATATTTT. This translates into CASSKGQASGNTIYF.